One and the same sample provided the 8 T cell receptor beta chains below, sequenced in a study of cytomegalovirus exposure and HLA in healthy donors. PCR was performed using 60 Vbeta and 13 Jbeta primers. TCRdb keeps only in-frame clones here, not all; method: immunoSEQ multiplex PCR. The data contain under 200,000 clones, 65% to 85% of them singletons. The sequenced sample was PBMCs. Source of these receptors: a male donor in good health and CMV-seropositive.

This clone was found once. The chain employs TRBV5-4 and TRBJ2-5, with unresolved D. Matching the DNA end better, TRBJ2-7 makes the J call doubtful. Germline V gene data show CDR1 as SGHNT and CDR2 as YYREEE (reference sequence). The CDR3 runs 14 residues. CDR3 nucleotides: TGTGCCAGCAGCCTAGTCCCAGAGACCTACGAGCAGTACTTC. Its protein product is CASSLVPETYEQYF.

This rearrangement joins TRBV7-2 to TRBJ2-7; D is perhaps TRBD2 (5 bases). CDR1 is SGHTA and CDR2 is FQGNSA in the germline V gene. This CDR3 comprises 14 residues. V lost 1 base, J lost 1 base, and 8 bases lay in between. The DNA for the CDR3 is TGTGCCAGCAGCTTAGTCGGCGGGTCCTACGAGCAGTACTTC. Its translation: CASSLVGGSYEQYF.

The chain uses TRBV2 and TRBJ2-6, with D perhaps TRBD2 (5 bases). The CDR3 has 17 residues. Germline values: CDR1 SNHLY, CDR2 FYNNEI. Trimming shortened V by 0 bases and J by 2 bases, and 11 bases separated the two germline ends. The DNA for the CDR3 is TGTGCCAGCAGTGAAGCACGGGGTTACGCTGGGGCCAACGTCCTGACTTTC. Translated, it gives CASSEARGYAGANVLTF.

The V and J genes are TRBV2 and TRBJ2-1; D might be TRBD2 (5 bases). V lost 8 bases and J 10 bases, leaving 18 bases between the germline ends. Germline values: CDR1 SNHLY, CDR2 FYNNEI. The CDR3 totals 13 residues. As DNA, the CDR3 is TGTGCCAGCCGGGATCTCGCCTATGGGGAGCAGTTCTTC. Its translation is CASRDLAYGEQFF.

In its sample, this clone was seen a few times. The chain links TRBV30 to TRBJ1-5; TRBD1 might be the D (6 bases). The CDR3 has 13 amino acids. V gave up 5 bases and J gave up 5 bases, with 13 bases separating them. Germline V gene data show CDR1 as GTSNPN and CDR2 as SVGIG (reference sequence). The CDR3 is CAWGRGIDQPQHF. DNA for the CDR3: TGTGCCTGGGGGAGGGGGATAGATCAGCCCCAGCATTTT. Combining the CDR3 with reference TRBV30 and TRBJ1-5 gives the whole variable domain SQTIHQWPATLVQPVGSPLSLECTVEGTSNPNLYWYRQAAGRGLQLLFYSVGIGQISSEVPQNLSASRPQDRQFILSSKKLLLSDSGFYLCAWGRGIDQPQHFGDGTRLSIL.

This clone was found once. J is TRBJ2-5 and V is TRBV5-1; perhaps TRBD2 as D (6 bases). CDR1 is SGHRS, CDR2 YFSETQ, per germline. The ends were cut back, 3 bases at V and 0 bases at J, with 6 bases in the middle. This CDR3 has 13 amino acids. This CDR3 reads CASSSGDQETQYF. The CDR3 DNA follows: TGCGCCAGCAGCTCGGGAGACCAAGAGACCCAGTACTTC.

The CDR3 loop is CASSGDRGREQYF. The CDR3 DNA follows: TGTGCCAGCAGCGGGGACAGGGGGAGGGAGCAGTACTTC. The chain employs TRBV7-9 and TRBJ2-7; 11 nucleotides agree with TRBD1. This CDR3 is 13 amino acids long. V gave up 5 bases and J gave up 7 bases; unmatched junction bases: 4. Germline values: CDR1 SEHNR, CDR2 FQNEAQ (reference sequence).

The CDR3, as DNA: TGTGCCAGCAGTGAAACCAGGGTGACTGAAGCTTTCTTT. Residues: CASSETRVTEAFF. The chain couples TRBV6-1 to TRBJ1-1, with D tentatively TRBD1 (5 bases). The CDR3 loop spans 13 amino acids. The V end was cut by 2 bases, the J end by 5 bases, with 9 bases between. Germline CDR1 reads MNHNS; CDR2 reads SASEGT.